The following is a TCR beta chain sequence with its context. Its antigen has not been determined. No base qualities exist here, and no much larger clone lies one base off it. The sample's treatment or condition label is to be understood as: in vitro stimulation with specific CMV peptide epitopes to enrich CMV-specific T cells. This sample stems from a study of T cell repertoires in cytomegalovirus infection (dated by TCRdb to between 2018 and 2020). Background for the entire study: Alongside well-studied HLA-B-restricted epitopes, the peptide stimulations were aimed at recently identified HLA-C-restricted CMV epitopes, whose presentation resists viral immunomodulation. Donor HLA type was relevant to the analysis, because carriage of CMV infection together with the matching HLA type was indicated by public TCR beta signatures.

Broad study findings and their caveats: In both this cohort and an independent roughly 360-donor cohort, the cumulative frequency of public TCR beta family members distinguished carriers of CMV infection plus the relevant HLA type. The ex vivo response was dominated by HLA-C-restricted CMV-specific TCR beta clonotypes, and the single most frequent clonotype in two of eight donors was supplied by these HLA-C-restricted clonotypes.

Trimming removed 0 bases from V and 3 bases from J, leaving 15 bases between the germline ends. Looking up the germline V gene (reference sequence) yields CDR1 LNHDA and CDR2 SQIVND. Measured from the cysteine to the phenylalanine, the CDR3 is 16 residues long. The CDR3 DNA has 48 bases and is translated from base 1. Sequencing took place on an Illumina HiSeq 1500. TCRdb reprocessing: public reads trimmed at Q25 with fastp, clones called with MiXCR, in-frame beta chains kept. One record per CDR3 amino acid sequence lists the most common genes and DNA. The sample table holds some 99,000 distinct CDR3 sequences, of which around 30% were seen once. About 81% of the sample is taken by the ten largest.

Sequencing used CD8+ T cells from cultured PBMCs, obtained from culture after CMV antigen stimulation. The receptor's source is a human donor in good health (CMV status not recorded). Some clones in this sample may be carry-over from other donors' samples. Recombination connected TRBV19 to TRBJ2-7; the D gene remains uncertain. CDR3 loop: CASSIDLRFPVYEQYF. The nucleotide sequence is TGTGCCAGTAGTATAGATCTGAGGTTCCCTGTCTACGAGCAGTACTTC.